A single sample is the source of the 22 T cell receptor beta chains below, sequenced in a study of blood T cell repertoires in COVID-19. TCRdb's copy holds only in-frame clones and misses some; the assay was immunoSEQ multiplex PCR. The sample yields around 270,000 clones, 70% to 90% seen once. Material: peripheral blood. The receptor set was obtained from a man aged 25 to 40 with active or convalescent COVID-19.

This clone appeared once. The V call is TRBV7-8, the J call TRBJ2-2; 10 bases agree with TRBD2. CDR3 length: 16 amino acids. V dropped 1 base and J dropped 6; count of bases not matched to a gene: 5. Per germline, CDR1 SGHVS and CDR2 FQNEAQ. CDR3: CASSLELAGGAGELFF. CDR3 DNA sequence: TGTGCCAGCAGCTTAGAGTTAGCGGGGGGTGCCGGGGAGCTGTTTTTT.

J is TRBJ2-5 and V is TRBV6-1, with 9 bases identical to TRBD2. J gave up 4 bases and V 2 bases, and 11 bases lay outside the gene matches. Per the germline V gene, CDR1 is MNHNS and CDR2 is SASEGT. CDR3 length: 17 residues. This CDR3 reads CASSEMERGDTRETQYF. The CDR3 region has the DNA TGTGCCAGCAGTGAAATGGAGCGGGGGGATACGCGAGAGACCCAGTACTTC.

The V and J genes are TRBV19 and TRBJ2-1, with D tentatively TRBD2 (6 bases). This CDR3 is built from 13 residues. Trimming cost V 7 bases and J 0 bases, with 7 bases left between them. Germline CDR1 is LNHDA and CDR2 is SQIVND (reference sequence). CDR3 residues: CASTGGSYNEQFF. The CDR3 DNA follows: TGTGCCAGTACCGGGGGCTCCTACAATGAGCAGTTCTTC.

The chain carries TRBV3-1 (or the pseudogene TRBV3-2) and TRBJ1-2, with 10 positions matching TRBD1. V trimming: 3 bases; J trimming: 7 bases; junction bases outside the gene matches: 5. Germline CDR1 LGHDT, CDR2 YNNKEL (reference sequence). The CDR3 sequence is 14 residues long. CDR3 DNA sequence: TGTGCCAGCAGCCAGGGGACAGGGGACCCTGGCTACACCTTC. Residues: CASSQGTGDPGYTF.

This clone occurred once. This chain connects TRBV4-1 to TRBJ1-3, with D possibly matching TRBD1 (6 bases). From germline, CDR1 is MGHRA and CDR2 YSYEKL. The CDR3 length is 16 residues. The V and J ends lost 0 bases and 3 bases respectively, with 12 bases between them. The CDR3: CASSQDPGQIGNTIYF. The CDR3 nucleotides read TGCGCCAGCAGCCAAGATCCGGGACAAATTGGAAACACCATATATTTT.

The chain couples TRBV4-1 to TRBJ2-1; 8 bases are shared with TRBD2. The germline CDR1 and CDR2 sequences are MGHRA and YSYEKL. Trimming removed 2 bases from V and 1 base from J; junction bases left unmatched: 4. The CDR3 spans 16 residues. The CDR3 DNA reads TGCGCCAGCAGCCAACCACGGGGGGGGTCCTACAATGAGCAGTTCTTC. The encoded protein is CASSQPRGGSYNEQFF.

The CDR3 DNA is TGTGCCACCAGCACAAACGACAGGGGGCCTGAAGCTTTCTTT. This sequence encodes CATSTNDRGPEAFF. The V and J genes are TRBV15 and TRBJ1-1, with 10 bases matching TRBD1. This CDR3 is 14 amino acids long. V gave up 4 bases and J gave up 6 bases; unmatched junction bases: 5. CDR1 is LNHNV and CDR2 is YYDKDF in the germline V gene (reference sequence).

The rearrangement links TRBV19 to TRBJ1-2; 7 bases agree with TRBD1. Trimming at V came to 3 bases and at J to 6 bases, leaving 10 bases not matched to a gene. CDR3 size: 15 residues. CDR1 and CDR2 (germline): LNHDA, SQIVND (reference sequence). This chain's CDR3 is CASSIVVGQGDGYTF. CDR3 bases: TGTGCCAGTAGTATTGTCGTTGGGCAGGGGGATGGCTACACCTTC.

The chain is built from TRBV5-8 and TRBJ1-2; D is unclear. V lost 5 bases and J lost 9, with 17 bases in between. Germline V gene sequence: CDR1 SGHTS, CDR2 YDEGEE. The CDR3 runs 13 residues. CDR3 loop: CASRVQRMASYTF. CDR3 nucleotides: TGTGCCAGCAGGGTACAGAGAATGGCTAGCTACACCTTC.

This chain connects TRBV6-4 to TRBJ2-2; D possibly corresponds to TRBD2 (5 bases). The length of the CDR3 is 13 residues. CDR1 and CDR2 from the germline V gene are MRHNA and SNTAGT. Trimming took 4 bases from V and 4 from J, leaving 7 bases between them. CDR3 nucleotide sequence: TGTGCCAGCAGTGCAACTAGCACCGGGGAGCTGTTTTTT. Its translation: CASSATSTGELFF.

The chain recombines TRBV19 with TRBJ1-6, with D perhaps matching TRBD1 (5 bases). The CDR3 is made up of 14 amino acids. Germline loops: CDR1 LNHDA, CDR2 SQIVND (reference sequence). V gave up 6 bases and J gave up 10 bases, with 16 bases separating them. In DNA, the CDR3 is TGTGCCAGTAGCCTAACACAGGAATTCTCACCCCTCCACTTT. Amino acids: CASSLTQEFSPLHF.

This clone was detected only once. The chain employs TRBV19 and TRBJ1-1, with D perhaps TRBD1 (6 bases). Trimming left V 5 bases short and J 10 bases short, with 20 bases between. Germline CDR1 LNHDA, CDR2 SQIVND (reference sequence). This CDR3 has 14 amino acids. The DNA of the CDR3 is TGTGCCAGTAGTGACCAAGGGGGATCCAGGTCAGCTTTCTTT. Its translation: CASSDQGGSRSAFF.

This clone was counted only a few times. The chain recombines TRBV19 with TRBJ1-1, with TRBD1 identical over 7 bases. CDR3 length equals 16 residues. Germline-derived CDR1 and CDR2 are LNHDA and SQIVND (reference sequence). With V trimmed by 7 bases and J by 7 bases, 18 bases remained unmatched. CDR3 DNA sequence: TGTGCCAGTACCGCTAACAGGGGAACCTTAGGCGGTGAAGCTTTCTTT. Residues: CASTANRGTLGGEAFF.

This chain connects TRBV2 to TRBJ1-3; TRBD1 matches 7 bases. The CDR3 extends over 17 amino acids. J lost 7 bases, V lost 3 bases, and 15 bases had no gene match. In germline, CDR1 is SNHLY, CDR2 FYNNEI. The CDR3 sequence: CASSDYQGDSLRNTIYF. The CDR3 DNA reads as TGTGCCAGCAGTGATTATCAGGGGGACAGCCTCAGGAACACCATATATTTT.

The chain carries TRBV6-5 and TRBJ1-1, with a weak D call TRBD1 (5 bases). V lost 6 bases and J 6 bases, leaving 20 bases between the germline ends. The CDR3 is 15 residues long. Germline CDR1 and CDR2: MNHEY and SVGAGI. This chain's CDR3 is CASRRRQSQGAEAFF. In DNA, the CDR3 is TGTGCCAGCAGGCGAAGACAGTCCCAAGGGGCTGAAGCTTTCTTT.

The V call is TRBV12-3 or TRBV12-4, the J call TRBJ1-1; D unclear. The V gene lost 5 bases and the J gene lost 5 bases, with 12 bases spanning the gap. The CDR3 runs 13 residues. The CDR3 sequence is CASSPNARTEAFF. The CDR3 nucleotides are TGTGCCAGCAGTCCAAACGCGAGGACTGAAGCTTTCTTT.

This clone was picked up one time. This rearrangement joins TRBV7-9 to TRBJ1-4; perhaps TRBD1 as D (5 bases). Germline loops: CDR1 SEHNR, CDR2 FQNEAQ (reference sequence). The V gene lost 5 bases and the J gene lost 6 bases, with 10 bases spanning the gap. This CDR3 has 13 amino acids. CDR3 in DNA: TGTGCCAGCAGCGAACCAGGGTATGAAAAACTGTTTTTT. Encoded protein: CASSEPGYEKLFF.

The V and J genes are TRBV10-3 and TRBJ2-1; 14 nucleotides agree with TRBD2. J gave up 0 bases and V 0 bases, and 10 bases lay outside the gene matches. Per germline, CDR1 ENHRY and CDR2 SYGVKD. CDR3 length: 21 residues. The CDR3 sequence is CAISESVGRTSGGSSYNEQFF. The CDR3 nucleotides read TGTGCCATCAGTGAGTCCGTCGGACGGACTAGCGGGGGGAGCTCCTACAATGAGCAGTTCTTC.

The chain couples TRBV28 to TRBJ1-1, with D possibly matching TRBD1 (6 bases). Germline-derived CDR1 and CDR2 are MDHEN and SYDVKM. V dropped 8 bases and J dropped 0 bases, with 13 bases sitting between them. The CDR3 is made up of 14 amino acids. CDR3 DNA sequence: TGTGCCAGCCAAAACAGGGCCATGAACACTGAAGCTTTCTTT. Translated, it gives CASQNRAMNTEAFF. The whole variable domain, filled in from reference TRBV28 and TRBJ1-1, reads DVKVTQSSRYLVKRTGEKVFLECVQDMDHENMFWYRQDPGLGLRLIYFSYDVKMKEKGDIPEGYSVSREKKERFSLILESASTNQTSMYLCASQNRAMNTEAFFGQGTRLTVV.

The chain couples TRBV27 to TRBJ2-7, with a tentative D call TRBD1 (6 bases). This CDR3 contains 14 residues. Germline V CDR1 and CDR2: MNHEY, SMNVEV (reference sequence). Trimming took 6 bases from V and 2 from J, leaving 14 bases between them. The CDR3 coding sequence is TGTGCCAGCAGAAGACAGGTTGAAACCTACGAGCAGTACTTC. It yields the protein CASRRQVETYEQYF.

The chain combines TRBV5-1 with TRBJ2-5; D not certain. Deletions cut 1 base from V and 2 bases from J, with 6 bases between. The V gene's germline CDR1 is SGHRS and CDR2 YFSETQ. This CDR3 comprises 13 residues. The CDR3 loop is CASSLPRQETQYF. The CDR3, as DNA: TGCGCCAGCAGCTTGCCTAGGCAAGAGACCCAGTACTTC.

This sequence joins TRBV27 and TRBJ1-1; 7 positions agree with TRBD1. The J segment lost 5 bases and the V segment lost 3 bases, leaving 9 bases of the junction unmatched. CDR3 length equals 15 residues. CDR1 is MNHEY and CDR2 is SMNVEV in the germline V gene (reference sequence). The CDR3 region has the DNA TGTGCCAGCAGTTTTGGCAGGGGGGTACAAACTGAAGCTTTCTTT. Its translation: CASSFGRGVQTEAFF.